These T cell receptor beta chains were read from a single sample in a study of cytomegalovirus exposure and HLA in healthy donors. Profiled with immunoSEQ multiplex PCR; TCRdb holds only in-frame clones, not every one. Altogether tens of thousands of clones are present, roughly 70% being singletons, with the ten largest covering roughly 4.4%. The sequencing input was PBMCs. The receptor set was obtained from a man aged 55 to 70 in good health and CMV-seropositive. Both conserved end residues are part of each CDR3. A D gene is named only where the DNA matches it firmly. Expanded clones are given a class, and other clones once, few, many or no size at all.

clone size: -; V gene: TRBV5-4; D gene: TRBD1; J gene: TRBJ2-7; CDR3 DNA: TGTGCCAGCAGCTCCCGGCAGGGGGCCTACGAGCAGTACTTC; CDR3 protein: CASSSRQGAYEQYF
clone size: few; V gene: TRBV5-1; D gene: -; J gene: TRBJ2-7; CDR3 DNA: TGCGCCAGCAGCTTGGTTCAGGCGTCCTACGAGCAGTACTTC; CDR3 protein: CASSLVQASYEQYF
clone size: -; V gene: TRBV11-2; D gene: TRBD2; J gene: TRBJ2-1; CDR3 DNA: TGTGCCAGCAGCTTAGGTCTAGCGGGGGCCTGGGACAATGAGCAGTTCTTC; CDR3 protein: CASSLGLAGAWDNEQFF
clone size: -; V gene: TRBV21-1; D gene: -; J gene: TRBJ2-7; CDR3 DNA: TGTGCCAGCACCCAATGCGGGAGGGGCTACGAGCAGTACTTC; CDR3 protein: CASTQCGRGYEQYF
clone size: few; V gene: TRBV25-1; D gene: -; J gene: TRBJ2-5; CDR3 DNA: TGTGCCAGCAGTGACCAGGCGGAGACCCAGTACTTC; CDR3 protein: CASSDQAETQYF
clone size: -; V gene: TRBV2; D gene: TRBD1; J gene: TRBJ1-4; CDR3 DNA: TGTGCCAGCAGTGAAGGAACAGGGGTGGGAAAACTGTTTTTT; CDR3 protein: CASSEGTGVGKLFF
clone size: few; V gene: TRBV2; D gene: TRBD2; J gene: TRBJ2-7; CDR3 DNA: TGTGCCAGCAGTACCCTAGCGGGAGGCTCCGAGCAGTACTTC; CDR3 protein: CASSTLAGGSEQYF
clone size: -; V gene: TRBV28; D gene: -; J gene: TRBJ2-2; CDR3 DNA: TGTGCCAGCAGTTCCTTCCCAGGGGAACGAGACAACACCGGGGAGCTGTTTTTT; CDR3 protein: CASSSFPGERDNTGELFF
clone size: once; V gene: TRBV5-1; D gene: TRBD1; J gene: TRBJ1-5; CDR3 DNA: TGCGCCAGCAGCCCGGGGACAGGGGGCAACCAGCCCCAGCATTTT; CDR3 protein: CASSPGTGGNQPQHF
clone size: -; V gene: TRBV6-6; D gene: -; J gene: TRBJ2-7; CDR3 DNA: TGTGCCAGCAGTTATGGGTTCGGGACTCCCGAGCAGTACTTC; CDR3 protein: CASSYGFGTPEQYF
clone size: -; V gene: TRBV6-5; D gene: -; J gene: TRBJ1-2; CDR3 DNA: TGTGCCAGCAGTTATAATGGAGGGGATGGCTACACCTTC; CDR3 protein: CASSYNGGDGYTF
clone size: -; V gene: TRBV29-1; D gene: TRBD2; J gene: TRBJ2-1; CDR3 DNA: TGCAGCGTTGGGGGGACTAGCGGGTACAATGAGCAGTTCTTC; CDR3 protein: CSVGGTSGYNEQFF
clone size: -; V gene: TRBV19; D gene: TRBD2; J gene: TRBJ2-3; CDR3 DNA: TGTGCCAGTAGTATCCTCTCGACTAGCGGGAGCATGGATACGCAGTATTTT; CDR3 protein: CASSILSTSGSMDTQYF
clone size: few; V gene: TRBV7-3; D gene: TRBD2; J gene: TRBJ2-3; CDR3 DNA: TGTGCCAGCAGCGAACTAGCGGGAGGCTCGGCAGATACGCAGTATTTT; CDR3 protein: CASSELAGGSADTQYF
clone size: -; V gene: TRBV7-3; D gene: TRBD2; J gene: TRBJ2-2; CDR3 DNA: TGTGCCAGCAGATTTAGCGGGCTTGACGGGGAGCTGTTTTTT; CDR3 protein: CASRFSGLDGELFF
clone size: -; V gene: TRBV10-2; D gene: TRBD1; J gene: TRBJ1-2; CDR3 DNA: TGCGCCAGCGGACCAGGACAGGGCCGTTATGGCTACACCTTC; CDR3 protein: CASGPGQGRYGYTF
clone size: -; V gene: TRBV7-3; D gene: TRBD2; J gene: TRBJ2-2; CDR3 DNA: TGTGCCAGCAGCTTATGGCTAGCGGGAGCTGGCGGGGAGCTGTTTTTT; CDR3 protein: CASSLWLAGAGGELFF
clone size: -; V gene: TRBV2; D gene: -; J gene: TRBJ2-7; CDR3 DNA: TGTGCCAGCAATAGAGTCCCTTACGAGCAGTACTTC; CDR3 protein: CASNRVPYEQYF
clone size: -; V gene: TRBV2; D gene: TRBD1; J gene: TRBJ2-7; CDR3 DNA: TGTGCCAGCGTTATGCGGGACAGGGAGTACGAGCAGTACTTC; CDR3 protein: CASVMRDREYEQYF
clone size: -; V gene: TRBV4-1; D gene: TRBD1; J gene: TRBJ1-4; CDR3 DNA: TGCGCCAGCAGCCCCCACCGACAGGGCGGTGAAAAACTGTTTTTT; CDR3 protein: CASSPHRQGGEKLFF
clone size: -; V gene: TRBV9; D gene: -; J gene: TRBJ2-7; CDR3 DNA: TGTGCCAGCAGCGTAGGCGGGACAGACTACGAGCAGTACTTC; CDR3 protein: CASSVGGTDYEQYF
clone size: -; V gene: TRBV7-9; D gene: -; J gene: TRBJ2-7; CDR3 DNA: TGTGCCAGCAGCTTAGTTCCCCAGGGCCAGGACGAGCAGTACTTC; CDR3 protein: CASSLVPQGQDEQYF
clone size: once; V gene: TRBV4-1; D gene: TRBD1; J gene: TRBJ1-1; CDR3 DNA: TGCGCCAGCAGCCTAGGACAGGGAGGCCTTTTGAACACTGAAGCTTTCTTT; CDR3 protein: CASSLGQGGLLNTEAFF
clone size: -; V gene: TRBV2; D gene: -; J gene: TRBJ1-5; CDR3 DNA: TGTGCCAGCAGGAGGACTCTCGGAGAGTATCAGCCCCAGCATTTT; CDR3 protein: CASRRTLGEYQPQHF
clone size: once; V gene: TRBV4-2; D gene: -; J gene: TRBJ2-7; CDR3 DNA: TGTGCCAGCAGCCAAGATTACAGGGGCGGAGGGGAGCAGTACTTC; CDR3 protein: CASSQDYRGGGEQYF
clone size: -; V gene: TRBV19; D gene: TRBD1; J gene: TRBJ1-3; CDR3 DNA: TGTGCCAGTAGTTCCAATCACCGGGACAGGGTTTTCGGAAACACCATATATTTT; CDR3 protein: CASSSNHRDRVFGNTIYF
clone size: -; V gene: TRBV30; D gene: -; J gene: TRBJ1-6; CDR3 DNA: TGTGCCTGGAGTGTACGCCGGAGCCAGGGCTCACCCCTCCACTTT; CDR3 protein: CAWSVRRSQGSPLHF
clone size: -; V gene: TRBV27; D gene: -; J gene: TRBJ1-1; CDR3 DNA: TGTGCCAGCAGTTTGCGGGGGATGAACACTGAAGCTTTCTTT; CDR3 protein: CASSLRGMNTEAFF
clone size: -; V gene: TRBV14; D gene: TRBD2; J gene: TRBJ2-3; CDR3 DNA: TGTGCCAGCAGCCAAGATCAAGCGGGAGGTCGAACAGATACGCAGTATTTT; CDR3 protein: CASSQDQAGGRTDTQYF
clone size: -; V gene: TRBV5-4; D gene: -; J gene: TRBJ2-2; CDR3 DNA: TGTGCCAGCAGCTCTCCAAGCGGAGGTCGGACCGGGGAGCTGTTTTTT; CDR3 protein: CASSSPSGGRTGELFF
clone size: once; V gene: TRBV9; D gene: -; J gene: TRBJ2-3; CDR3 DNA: TGTGCCAGCAGCCTTTCCGGCACAGATACGCAGTATTTT; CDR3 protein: CASSLSGTDTQYF
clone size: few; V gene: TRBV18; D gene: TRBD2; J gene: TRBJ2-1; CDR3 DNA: TGTGCCAGCTCACCATTAAGACGACGGGACTGGGAGGGTAATGAGCAGTTCTTC; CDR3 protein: CASSPLRRRDWEGNEQFF
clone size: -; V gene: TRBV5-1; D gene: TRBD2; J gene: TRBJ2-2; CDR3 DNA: TGCGCCAGCAGACTAGCGGGAAGACCCGGGGAGCTGTTTTTT; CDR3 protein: CASRLAGRPGELFF
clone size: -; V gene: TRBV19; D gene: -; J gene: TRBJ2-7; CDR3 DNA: TGTGCCAGTAGTATCCACGGTCCCTACGAGCAGTACTTC; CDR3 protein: CASSIHGPYEQYF
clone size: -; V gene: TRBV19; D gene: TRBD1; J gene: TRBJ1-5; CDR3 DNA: TGTGCCAGTAGTATTACAGGGGTAATTGGCCAGCCCCAGCATTTT; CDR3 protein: CASSITGVIGQPQHF
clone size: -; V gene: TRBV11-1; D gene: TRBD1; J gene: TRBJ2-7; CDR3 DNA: TGTGCCAGCAGCTTTCCGGGACAGGGGAGGGAGCAGTACTTC; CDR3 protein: CASSFPGQGREQYF
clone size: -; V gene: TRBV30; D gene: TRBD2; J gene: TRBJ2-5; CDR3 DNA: TGTGCCTGGAGTCCAGCGGGGGAAGAGACCCAGTACTTC; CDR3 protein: CAWSPAGEETQYF
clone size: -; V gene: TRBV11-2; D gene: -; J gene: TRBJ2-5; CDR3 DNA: TGTGCCAGCAGTTACGGACAGCTAGAGACCCAGTACTTC; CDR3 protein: CASSYGQLETQYF
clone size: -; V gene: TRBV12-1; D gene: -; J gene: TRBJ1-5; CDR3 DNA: TGTGCCAGCAGCTTTTTACGGGGAAAGCCCCAGCATTTT; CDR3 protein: CASSFLRGKPQHF
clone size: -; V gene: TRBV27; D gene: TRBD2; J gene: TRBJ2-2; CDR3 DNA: TGTGCCAGCAGTTTACTAGCGGGGGGGCTTGCCGGGGAGCTGTTTTTT; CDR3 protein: CASSLLAGGLAGELFF
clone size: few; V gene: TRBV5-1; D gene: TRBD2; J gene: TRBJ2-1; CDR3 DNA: TGCGCCAGCAGCCCGGCGGGAGAAAGGGAGCAGTTCTTC; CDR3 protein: CASSPAGEREQFF
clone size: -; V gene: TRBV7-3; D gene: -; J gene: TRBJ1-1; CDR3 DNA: TGTGCCAGCAGGCAACAGGGGAACACTGAAGCTTTCTTT; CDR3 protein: CASRQQGNTEAFF
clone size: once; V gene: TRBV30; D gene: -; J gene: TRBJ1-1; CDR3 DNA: TGTGCCTGGAGAGGGCAGGGGTGGAACACTGAAGCTTTCTTT; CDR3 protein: CAWRGQGWNTEAFF
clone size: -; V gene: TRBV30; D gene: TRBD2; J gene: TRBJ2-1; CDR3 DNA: TGTGCCTGGAGTGTGTCTTGGGGGAGGGAAGACAATGAGCAGTTCTTC; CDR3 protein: CAWSVSWGREDNEQFF
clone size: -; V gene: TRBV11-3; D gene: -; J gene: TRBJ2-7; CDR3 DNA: TGTGCCAGCAGCTTAGATACGAGGCTCGAGCAGTACTTC; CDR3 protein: CASSLDTRLEQYF
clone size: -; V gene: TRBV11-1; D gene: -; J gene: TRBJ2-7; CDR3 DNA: TGTGCCAGCAGCTTAGCCGGACAGCCTTCCTACGAGCAGTACTTC; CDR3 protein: CASSLAGQPSYEQYF
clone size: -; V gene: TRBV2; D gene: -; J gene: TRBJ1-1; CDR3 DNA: TGTGCCAGCAGTGAAGCGCTTCCGGGGGAGACTGAAGCTTTCTTT; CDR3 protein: CASSEALPGETEAFF
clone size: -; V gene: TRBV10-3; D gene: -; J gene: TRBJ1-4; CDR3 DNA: TGTGCCACCCAGGAGGGTAATGAAAAACTGTTTTTT; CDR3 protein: CATQEGNEKLFF
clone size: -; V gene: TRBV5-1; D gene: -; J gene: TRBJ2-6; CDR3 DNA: TGCGCCAGCAGCTACAGGACGGCTGGGGCCAACGTCCTGACTTTC; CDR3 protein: CASSYRTAGANVLTF
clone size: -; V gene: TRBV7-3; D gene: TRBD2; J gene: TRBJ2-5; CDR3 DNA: TGTGCCAGCAGCAGGACTAGAGGAGAGACCCAGTACTTC; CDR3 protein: CASSRTRGETQYF
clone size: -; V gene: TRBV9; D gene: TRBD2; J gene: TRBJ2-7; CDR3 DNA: TGTGCCAGCAGCCCTGGGACTAGCGGTGGCGAGCAGTACTTC; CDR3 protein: CASSPGTSGGEQYF
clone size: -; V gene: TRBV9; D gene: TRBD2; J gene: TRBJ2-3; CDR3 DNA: TGTGCCAGCAGCGTAGGTGGGAGGGCCCACACAGATACGCAGTATTTT; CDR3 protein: CASSVGGRAHTDTQYF
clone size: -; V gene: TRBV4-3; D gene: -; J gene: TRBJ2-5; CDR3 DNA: TGCGCCAGCAGCCAAGATGGGGCTTTTCAAGAGACCCAGTACTTC; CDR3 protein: CASSQDGAFQETQYF
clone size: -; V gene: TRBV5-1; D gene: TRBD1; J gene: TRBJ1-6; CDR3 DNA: TGCGCCAGCAGTTTGTTTGGAGGGGGCTTAAATTCACCCCTCCACTTT; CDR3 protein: CASSLFGGGLNSPLHF
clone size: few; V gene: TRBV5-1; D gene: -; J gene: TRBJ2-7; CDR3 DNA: TGCGCCAGCAGTCAAACTTGGTACGAGCAGTACTTC; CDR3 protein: CASSQTWYEQYF
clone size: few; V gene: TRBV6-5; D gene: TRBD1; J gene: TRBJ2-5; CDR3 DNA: TGTGCCAGCAGTTTTATGGACAGGGGTAGCCAAGAGACCCAGTACTTC; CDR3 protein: CASSFMDRGSQETQYF
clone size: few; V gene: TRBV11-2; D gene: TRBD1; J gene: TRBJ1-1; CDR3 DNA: TGTGCCAGCAGCGTGAACAGGGGTACTGAAGCTTTCTTT; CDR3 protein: CASSVNRGTEAFF
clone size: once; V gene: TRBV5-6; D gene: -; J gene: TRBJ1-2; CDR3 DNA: TGTGCCAGCAGCTCTACCCCGGGGGGCTACACCTTC; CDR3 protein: CASSSTPGGYTF
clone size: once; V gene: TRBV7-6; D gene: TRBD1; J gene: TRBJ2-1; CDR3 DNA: TGTGCCAGCAGCTTAGTTGGGGCCCTGACAGGGCGGAATGAGCAGTTCTTC; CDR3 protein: CASSLVGALTGRNEQFF